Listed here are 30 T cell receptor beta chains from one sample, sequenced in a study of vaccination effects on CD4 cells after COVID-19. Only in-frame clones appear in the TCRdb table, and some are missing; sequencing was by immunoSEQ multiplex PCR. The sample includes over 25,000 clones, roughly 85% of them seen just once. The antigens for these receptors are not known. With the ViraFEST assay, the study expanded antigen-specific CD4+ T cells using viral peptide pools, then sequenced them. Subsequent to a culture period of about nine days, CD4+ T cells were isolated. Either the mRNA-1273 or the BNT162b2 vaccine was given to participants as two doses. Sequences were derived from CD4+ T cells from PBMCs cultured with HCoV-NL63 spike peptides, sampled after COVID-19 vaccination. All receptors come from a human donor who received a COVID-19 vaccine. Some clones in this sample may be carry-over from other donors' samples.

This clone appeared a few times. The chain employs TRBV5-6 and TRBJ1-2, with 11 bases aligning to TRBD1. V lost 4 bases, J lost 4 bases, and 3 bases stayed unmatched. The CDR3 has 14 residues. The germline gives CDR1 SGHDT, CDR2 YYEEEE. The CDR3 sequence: CASSVGQGVYGYTF. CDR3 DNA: TGTGCCAGCAGCGTGGGACAGGGGGTCTATGGCTACACCTTC. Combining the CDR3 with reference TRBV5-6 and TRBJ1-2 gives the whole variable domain DAGVTQSPTHLIKTRGQQVTLRCSPKSGHDTVSWYQQALGQGPQFIFQYYEEEERQRGNFPDRFSGHQFPNYSSELNVNALLLGDSALYLCASSVGQGVYGYTFGSGTRLTVV.

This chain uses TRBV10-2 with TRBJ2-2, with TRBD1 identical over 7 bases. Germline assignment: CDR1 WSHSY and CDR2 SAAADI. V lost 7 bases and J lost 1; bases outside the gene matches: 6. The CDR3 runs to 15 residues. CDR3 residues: CASKLGQRNTGELFF. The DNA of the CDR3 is TGCGCCAGCAAGCTGGGACAGAGGAACACCGGGGAGCTGTTTTTT.

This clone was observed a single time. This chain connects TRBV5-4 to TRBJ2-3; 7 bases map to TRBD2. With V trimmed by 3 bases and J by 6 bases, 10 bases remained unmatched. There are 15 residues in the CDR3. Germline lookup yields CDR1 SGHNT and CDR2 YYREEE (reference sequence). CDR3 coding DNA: TGTGCCAGCAGCTCGCCCTCGTTGGGGGGGGATACGCAGTATTTT. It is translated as CASSSPSLGGDTQYF.

CDR3 bases: TGTGCCAGCAGCCGGGGACGGGGGGATTTTGGGAATGGCTACACCTTC. Residues: CASSRGRGDFGNGYTF. The chain links TRBV7-9 to TRBJ1-2, with D maybe TRBD1 (5 bases). The CDR3 length is 16 residues. Per germline, CDR1 SEHNR and CDR2 FQNEAQ (reference sequence). Trimming cost V 5 bases and J 6 bases, with 22 bases left between them.

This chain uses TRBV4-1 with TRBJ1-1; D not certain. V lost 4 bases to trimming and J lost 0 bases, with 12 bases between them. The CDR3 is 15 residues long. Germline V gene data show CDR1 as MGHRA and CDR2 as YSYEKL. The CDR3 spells CASSRQGRVNTEAFF. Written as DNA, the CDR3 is TGCGCCAGCAGCCGCCAAGGGCGGGTGAACACTGAAGCTTTCTTT.

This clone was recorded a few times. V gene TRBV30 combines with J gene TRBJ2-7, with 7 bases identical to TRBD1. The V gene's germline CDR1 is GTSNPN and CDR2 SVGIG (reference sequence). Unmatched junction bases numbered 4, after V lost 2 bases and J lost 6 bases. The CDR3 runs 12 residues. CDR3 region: CAWSSTGVEQYV. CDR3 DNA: TGTGCCTGGAGTTCTACAGGGGTCGAGCAGTACGTC.

For the CDR3, the DNA is TGTGCCAGCAGCTTAACACACAGATCACAGGGCTTGATGCTAACTGAAGCTTTCTTT. Protein: CASSLTHRSQGLMLTEAFF. The chain carries TRBV7-8 and TRBJ1-1; maybe TRBD1 (6 bases). This CDR3 has 19 amino acids. V lost 2 bases and J lost 5, with 27 bases in between. From germline, CDR1 is SGHVS and CDR2 FQNEAQ.

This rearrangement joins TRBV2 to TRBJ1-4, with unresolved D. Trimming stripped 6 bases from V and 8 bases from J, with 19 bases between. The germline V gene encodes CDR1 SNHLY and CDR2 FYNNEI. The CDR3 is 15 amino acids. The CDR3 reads CASSLSDLPGEKLFF. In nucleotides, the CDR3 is TGTGCCAGCAGCCTATCCGACCTCCCCGGAGAAAAACTGTTTTTT.

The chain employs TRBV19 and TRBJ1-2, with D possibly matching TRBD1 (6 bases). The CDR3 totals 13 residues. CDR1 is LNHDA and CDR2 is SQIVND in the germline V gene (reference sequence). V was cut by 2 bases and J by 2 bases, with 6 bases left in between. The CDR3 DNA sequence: TGTGCCAGTAGTATAACAGGGAACTATGGCTACACCTTC. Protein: CASSITGNYGYTF.

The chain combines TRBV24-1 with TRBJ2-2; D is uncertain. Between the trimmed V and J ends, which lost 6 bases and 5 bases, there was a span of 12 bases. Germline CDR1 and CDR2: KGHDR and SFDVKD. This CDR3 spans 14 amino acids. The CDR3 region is CATSSTTFTGELFF. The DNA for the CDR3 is TGTGCCACCAGTTCCACGACCTTTACCGGGGAGCTGTTTTTT.

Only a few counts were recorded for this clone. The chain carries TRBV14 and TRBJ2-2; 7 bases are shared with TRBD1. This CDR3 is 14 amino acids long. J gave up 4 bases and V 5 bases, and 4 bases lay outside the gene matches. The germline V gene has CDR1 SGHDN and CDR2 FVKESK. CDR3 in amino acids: CASSYRQGTGELFF. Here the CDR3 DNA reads TGTGCCAGCAGCTATCGACAGGGCACCGGGGAGCTGTTTTTT.

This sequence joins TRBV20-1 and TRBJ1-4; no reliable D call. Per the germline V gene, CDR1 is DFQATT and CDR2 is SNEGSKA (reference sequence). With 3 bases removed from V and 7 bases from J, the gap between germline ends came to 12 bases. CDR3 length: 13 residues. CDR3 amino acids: CSASFAGAEKLFF. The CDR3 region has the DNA TGCAGTGCTAGTTTTGCGGGAGCTGAAAAACTGTTTTTT.

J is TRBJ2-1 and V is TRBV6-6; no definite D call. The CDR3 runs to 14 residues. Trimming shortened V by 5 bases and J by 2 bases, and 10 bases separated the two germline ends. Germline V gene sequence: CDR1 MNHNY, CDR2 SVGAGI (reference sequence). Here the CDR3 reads CASSAPMTYNEQFF. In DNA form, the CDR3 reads TGTGCCAGCAGTGCCCCCATGACCTACAATGAGCAGTTCTTC.

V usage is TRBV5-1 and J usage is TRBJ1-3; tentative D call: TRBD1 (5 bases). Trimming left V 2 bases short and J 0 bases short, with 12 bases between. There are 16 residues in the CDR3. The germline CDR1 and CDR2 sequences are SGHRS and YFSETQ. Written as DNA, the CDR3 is TGCGCCAGCAGCTTTGGAGGGGCGGCCTCTGGAAACACCATATATTTT. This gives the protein CASSFGGAASGNTIYF.

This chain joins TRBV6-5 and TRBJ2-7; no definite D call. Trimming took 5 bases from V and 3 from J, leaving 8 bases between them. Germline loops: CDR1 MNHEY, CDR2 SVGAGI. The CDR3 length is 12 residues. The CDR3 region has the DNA TGTGCCAGCAGTCCTAGTGTCTACGAGCAGTACTTC. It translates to CASSPSVYEQYF.

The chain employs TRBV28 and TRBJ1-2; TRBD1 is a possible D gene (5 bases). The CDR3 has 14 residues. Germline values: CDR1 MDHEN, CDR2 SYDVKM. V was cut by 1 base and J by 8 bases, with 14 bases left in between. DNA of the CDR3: TGTGCCAGCAGTTTATTGGCAGGGCAACCAGGCTACACCTTC. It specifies CASSLLAGQPGYTF.

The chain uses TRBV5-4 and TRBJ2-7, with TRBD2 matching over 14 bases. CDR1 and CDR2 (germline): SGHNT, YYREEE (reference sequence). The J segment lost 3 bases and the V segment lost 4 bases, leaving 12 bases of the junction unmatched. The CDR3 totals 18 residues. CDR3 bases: TGTGCCAGCAGCCAAAAACCGGGACTAGCGGGGGCCGGCTACGAGCAGTACGTC. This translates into CASSQKPGLAGAGYEQYV.

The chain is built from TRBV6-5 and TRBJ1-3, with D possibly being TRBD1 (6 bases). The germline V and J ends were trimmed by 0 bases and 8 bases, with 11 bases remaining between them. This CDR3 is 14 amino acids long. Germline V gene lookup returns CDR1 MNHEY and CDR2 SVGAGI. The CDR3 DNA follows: TGTGCCAGCAGTTACTCGGGTAGGGGGGACACCATATATTTT. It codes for CASSYSGRGDTIYF.

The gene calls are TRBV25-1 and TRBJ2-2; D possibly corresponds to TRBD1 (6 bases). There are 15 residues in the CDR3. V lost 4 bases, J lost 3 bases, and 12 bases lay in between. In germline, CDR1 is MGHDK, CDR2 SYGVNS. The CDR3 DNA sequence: TGTGCCAGCAGTGCCCTAGACAGGTACACCGGGGAGCTGTTTTTT. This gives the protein CASSALDRYTGELFF. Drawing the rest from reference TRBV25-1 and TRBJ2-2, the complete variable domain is EADIYQTPRYLVIGTGKKITLECSQTMGHDKMYWYQQDPGMELHLIHYSYGVNSTEKGDLSSESTVSRIRTEHFPLTLESARPSHTSQYLCASSALDRYTGELFFGEGSRLTVL.

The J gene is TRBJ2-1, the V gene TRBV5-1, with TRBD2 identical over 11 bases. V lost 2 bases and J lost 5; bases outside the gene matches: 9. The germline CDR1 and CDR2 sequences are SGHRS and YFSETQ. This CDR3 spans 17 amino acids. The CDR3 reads CASSFLAGGPPDNEQFF. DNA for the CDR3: TGCGCCAGCAGCTTTCTAGCGGGGGGCCCGCCCGACAATGAGCAGTTCTTC.

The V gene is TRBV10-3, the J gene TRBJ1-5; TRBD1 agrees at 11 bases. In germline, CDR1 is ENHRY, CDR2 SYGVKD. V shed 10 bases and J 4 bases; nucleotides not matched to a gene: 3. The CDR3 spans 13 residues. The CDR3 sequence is CATGQGGNQPQHF. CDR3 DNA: TGTGCCACGGGACAGGGGGGGAATCAGCCCCAGCATTTT.

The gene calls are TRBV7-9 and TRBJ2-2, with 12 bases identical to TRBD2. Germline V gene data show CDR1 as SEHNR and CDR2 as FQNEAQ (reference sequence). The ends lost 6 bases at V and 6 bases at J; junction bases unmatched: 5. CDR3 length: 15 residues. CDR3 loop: CASRLAGGGPGELFF. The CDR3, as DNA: TGTGCCAGCAGACTAGCGGGGGGCGGCCCCGGGGAGCTGTTTTTT.

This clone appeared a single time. The CDR3 DNA follows: TGTGCCAGCAGCTCGAGACAGGGGAACACTGAAGCTTTCTTT. Protein sequence: CASSSRQGNTEAFF. V gene TRBV9 combines with J gene TRBJ1-1, with 7 positions matching TRBD1. CDR1 and CDR2 (germline): SGDLS, YYNGEE. The junction had 4 bases not matched to a gene; V was cut back by 4 bases and J by 1 base. The CDR3 consists of 14 residues.

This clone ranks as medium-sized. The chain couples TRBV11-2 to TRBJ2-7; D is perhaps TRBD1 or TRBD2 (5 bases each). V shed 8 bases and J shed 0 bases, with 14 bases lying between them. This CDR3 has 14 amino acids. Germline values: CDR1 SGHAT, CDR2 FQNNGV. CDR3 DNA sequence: TGTGCCAGCGGGAAGGGACCAAACTCCTACGAGCAGTACGTC. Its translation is CASGKGPNSYEQYV.

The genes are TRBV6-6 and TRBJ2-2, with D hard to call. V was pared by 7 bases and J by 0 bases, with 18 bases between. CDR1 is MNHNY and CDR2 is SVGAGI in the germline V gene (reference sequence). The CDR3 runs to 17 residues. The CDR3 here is CASIRSTDASNTGELFF. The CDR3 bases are TGTGCCAGCATTCGTTCCACCGATGCATCGAACACCGGGGAGCTGTTTTTT.

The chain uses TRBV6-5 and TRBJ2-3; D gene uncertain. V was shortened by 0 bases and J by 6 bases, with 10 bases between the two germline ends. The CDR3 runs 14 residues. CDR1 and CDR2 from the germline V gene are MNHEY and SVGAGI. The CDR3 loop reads CASSYSNRADTQYF. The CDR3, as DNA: TGTGCCAGCAGTTACTCGAATCGCGCGGATACGCAGTATTTT.

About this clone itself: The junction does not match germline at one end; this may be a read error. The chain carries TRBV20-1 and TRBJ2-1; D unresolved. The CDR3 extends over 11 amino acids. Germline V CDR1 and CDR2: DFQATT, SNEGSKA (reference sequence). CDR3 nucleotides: TGCAGTGCCAGAGCATACAATGAGCAGTTCTTC. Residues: CSARAYNEQFF.

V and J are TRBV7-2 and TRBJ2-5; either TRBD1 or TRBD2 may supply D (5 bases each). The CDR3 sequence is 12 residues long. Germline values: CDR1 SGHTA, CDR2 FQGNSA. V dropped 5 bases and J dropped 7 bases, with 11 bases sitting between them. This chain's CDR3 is CASSLPGGTQYF. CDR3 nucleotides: TGTGCCAGCAGCCTCCCTGGGGGGACCCAGTACTTC.

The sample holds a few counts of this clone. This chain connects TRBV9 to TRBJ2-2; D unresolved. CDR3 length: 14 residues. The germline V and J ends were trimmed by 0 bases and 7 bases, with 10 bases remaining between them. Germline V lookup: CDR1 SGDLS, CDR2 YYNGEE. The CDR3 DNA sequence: TGTGCCAGCAGCGTAGATCCGGCCAACGGGGAGCTGTTTTTT. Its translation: CASSVDPANGELFF. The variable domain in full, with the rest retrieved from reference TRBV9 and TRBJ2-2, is DSGVTQTPKHLITATGQRVTLRCSPRSGDLSVYWYQQSLDQGLQFLIQYYNGEERAKGNILERFSAQQFPDLHSELNLSSLELGDSALYFCASSVDPANGELFFGEGSRLTVL.

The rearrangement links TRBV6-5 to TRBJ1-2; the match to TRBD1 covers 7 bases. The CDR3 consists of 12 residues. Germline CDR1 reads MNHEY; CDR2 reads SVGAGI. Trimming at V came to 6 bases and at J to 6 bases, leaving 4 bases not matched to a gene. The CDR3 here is CASSGTVDGYTF. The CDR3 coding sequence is TGTGCCAGCAGCGGGACAGTGGATGGCTACACCTTC.